This TCR beta chain was identified in a study of Ad26.COV2.S vaccination and SARS-CoV-2 variants. Germline trimming cut 4 bases from V and 8 bases from J; bases unmatched to any gene: 9. Germline V gene data show CDR1 as SGHDT and CDR2 as YYEEEE. The CDR3 contains 14 residues. Study observations and caveats: Breadth, reportedly substantial, characterized the spike-specific CD8+ and CD4+ T cell responses after vaccination. Vaccinated and placebo-treated recipients had similar non-spike TCR breadth.

Sequencing was performed with immunoSEQ multiplex PCR; in TCRdb, only in-frame clones are kept and a portion is missing. Here the sample spans about 480,000 clones, around 88% being singletons. About this clone itself: Its antigen is undetermined.

Described treatment: over 15 received Ad26.COV2.S at low or high dose, single or two shots; about 5 received placebo; per-sample allocation not given. Sampling took place 63 days after the first vaccine or placebo injection. Boston hosted the donor, who was an adult aged 18-55 years. This clonotype was sampled from a person aged 18 to 65 who received the Ad26.COV2.S COVID-19 vaccine or a placebo. The starting material was peripheral blood, obtained in a trial of Ad26.COV2.S vaccine versus placebo. The V call is TRBV5-6, the J call TRBJ1-2, with 9 bases fitting TRBD1. The CDR3 loop is CASSQRTGVYGYTF. In nucleotides, the CDR3 is TGTGCCAGCAGCCAGAGGACAGGGGTATACGGCTACACCTTC.